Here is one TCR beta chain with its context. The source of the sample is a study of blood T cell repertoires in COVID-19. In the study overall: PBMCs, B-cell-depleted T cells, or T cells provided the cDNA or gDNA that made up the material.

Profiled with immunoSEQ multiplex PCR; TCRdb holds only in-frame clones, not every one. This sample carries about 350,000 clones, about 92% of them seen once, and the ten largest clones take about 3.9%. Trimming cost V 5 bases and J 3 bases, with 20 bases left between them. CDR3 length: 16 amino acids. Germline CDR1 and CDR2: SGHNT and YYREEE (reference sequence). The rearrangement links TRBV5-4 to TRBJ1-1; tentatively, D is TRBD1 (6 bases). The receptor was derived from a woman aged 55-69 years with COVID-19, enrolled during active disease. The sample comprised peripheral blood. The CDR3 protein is CASRLRFDRSDTEAFF. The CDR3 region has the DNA TGTGCCAGCAGGTTGAGATTCGACAGGAGCGACACTGAAGCTTTCTTT.